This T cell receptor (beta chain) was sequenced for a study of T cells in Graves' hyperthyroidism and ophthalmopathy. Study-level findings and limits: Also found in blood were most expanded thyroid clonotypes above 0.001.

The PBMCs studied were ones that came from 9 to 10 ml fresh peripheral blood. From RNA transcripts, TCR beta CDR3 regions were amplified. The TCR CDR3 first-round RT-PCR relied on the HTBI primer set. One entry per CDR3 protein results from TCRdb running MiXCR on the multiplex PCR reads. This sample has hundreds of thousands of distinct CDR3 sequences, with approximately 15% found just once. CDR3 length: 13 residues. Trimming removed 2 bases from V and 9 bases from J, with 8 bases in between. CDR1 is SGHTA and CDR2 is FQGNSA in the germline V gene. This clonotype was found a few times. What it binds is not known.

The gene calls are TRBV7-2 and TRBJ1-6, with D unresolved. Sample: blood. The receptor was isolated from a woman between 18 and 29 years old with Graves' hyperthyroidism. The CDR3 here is CASSLQQVSPLHF. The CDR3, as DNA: TGTGCCAGCAGCTTACAGCAGGTTTCACCCCTCCACTTT. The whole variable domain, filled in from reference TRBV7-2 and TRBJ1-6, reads GAGVSQSPSNKVTEKGKDVELRCDPISGHTALYWYRQSLGQGLEFLIYFQGNSAPDKSGLPSDRFSAERTGGSVSTLTIQRTQQEDSAVYLCASSLQQVSPLHFGNGTRLTVT.